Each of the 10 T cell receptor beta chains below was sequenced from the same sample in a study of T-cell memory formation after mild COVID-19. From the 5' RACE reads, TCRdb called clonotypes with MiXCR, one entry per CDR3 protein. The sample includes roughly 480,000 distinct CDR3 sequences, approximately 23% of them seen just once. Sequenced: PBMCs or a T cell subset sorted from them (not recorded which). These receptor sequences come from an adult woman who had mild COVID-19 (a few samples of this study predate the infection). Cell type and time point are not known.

The CDR3 spells CASSSGTDPFSNQPQHF. The DNA of the CDR3 is TGTGCCAGCAGCTCCGGGACAGACCCTTTTAGCAATCAGCCCCAGCATTTT. The chain joins TRBV7-3 to TRBJ1-5; 7 positions match TRBD1. The trim removed 4 bases at V and 0 bases at J, leaving 9 bases unmatched. Germline CDR1 and CDR2: SGHTA and FQGTGA. This CDR3 spans 17 amino acids.

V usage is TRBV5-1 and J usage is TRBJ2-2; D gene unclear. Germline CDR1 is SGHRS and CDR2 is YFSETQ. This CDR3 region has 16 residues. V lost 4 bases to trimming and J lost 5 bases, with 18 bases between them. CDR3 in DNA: TGCGCCAGCAGCCTTCCCGCCGGACGGCAAACCGGGGAGCTGTTTTTT. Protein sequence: CASSLPAGRQTGELFF. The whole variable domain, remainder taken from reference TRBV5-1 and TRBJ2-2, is KAGVTQTPRYLIKTRGQQVTLSCSPISGHRSVSWYQQTPGQGLQFLFEYFSETQRNKGNFPGRFSGRQFSNSRSEMNVSTLELGDSALYLCASSLPAGRQTGELFFGEGSRLTVL.

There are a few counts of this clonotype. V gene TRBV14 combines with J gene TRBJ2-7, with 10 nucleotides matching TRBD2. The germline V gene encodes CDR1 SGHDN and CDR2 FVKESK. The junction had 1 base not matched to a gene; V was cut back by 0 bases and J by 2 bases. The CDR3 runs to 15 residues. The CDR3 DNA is TGTGCCAGCAGCCAAGACGGACTAGCGGCCTACGAGCAGTACTTC. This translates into CASSQDGLAAYEQYF.

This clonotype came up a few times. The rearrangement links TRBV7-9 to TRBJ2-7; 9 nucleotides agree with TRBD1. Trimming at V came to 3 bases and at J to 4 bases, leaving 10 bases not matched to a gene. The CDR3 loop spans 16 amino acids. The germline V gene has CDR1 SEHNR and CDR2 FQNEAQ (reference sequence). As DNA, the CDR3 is TGTGCCAGCAGCTTCTCCGGGACAGGGTTTGGGTACGAGCAGTACTTC. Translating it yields CASSFSGTGFGYEQYF. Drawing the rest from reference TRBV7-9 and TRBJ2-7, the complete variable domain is DTGVSQNPRHKITKRGQNVTFRCDPISEHNRLYWYRQTLGQGPEFLTYFQNEAQLEKSRLLSDRFSAERPKGSFSTLEIQRTEQGDSAMYLCASSFSGTGFGYEQYFGPGTRLTVT.

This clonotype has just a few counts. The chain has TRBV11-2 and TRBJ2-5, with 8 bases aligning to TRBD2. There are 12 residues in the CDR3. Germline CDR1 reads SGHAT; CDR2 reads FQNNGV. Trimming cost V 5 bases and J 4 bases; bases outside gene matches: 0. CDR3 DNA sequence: TGTGCCAGCAGCACTAGCGGAGAGACCCAGTACTTC. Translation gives CASSTSGETQYF. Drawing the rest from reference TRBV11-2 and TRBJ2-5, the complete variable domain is EAGVAQSPRYKIIEKRQSVAFWCNPISGHATLYWYQQILGQGPKLLIQFQNNGVVDDSQLPKDRFSAERLKGVDSTLKIQPAKLEDSAVYLCASSTSGETQYFGPGTRLLVL.

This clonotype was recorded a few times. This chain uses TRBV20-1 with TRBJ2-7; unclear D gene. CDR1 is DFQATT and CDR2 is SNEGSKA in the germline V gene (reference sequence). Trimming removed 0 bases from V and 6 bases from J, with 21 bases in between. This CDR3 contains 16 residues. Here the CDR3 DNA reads TGCAGTGCTAGAGATCGGTGGGCGGCTTTAAGTGTCGAGCAGTACTTC. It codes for CSARDRWAALSVEQYF.

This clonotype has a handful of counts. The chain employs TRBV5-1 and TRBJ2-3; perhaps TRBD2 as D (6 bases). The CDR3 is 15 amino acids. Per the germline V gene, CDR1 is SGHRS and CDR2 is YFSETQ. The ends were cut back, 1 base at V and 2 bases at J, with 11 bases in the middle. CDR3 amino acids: CASSLWGTPTDTQYF. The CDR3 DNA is TGCGCCAGCAGCTTGTGGGGGACTCCCACAGATACGCAGTATTTT.

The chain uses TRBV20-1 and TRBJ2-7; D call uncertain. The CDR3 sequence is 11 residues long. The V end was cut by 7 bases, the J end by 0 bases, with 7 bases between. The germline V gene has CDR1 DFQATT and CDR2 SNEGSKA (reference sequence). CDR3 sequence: CSGSNSYEQYF. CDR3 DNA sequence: TGCAGTGGATCTAACTCCTACGAGCAGTACTTC.

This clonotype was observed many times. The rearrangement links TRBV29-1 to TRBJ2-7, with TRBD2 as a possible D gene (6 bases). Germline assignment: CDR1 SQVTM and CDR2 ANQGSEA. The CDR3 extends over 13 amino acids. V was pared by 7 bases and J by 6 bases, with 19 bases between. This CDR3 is CSASGGILREQYF. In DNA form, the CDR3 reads TGCAGCGCCTCGGGCGGGATTCTACGCGAGCAGTACTTC.

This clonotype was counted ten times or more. The CDR3 loop reads CASSELGGSSYEQYF. The CDR3 region has the DNA TGCGCCAGCAGTGAGTTAGGGGGGAGCTCCTACGAGCAGTACTTC. The chain uses TRBV10-2 and TRBJ2-7; D may match TRBD1 or TRBD2 (6 bases each). Trimming cost V 1 base and J 0 bases, with 10 bases left between them. Germline V gene data show CDR1 as WSHSY and CDR2 as SAAADI. The CDR3 contains 15 residues.